Listed here are 32 T cell receptor beta chains from one sample, sequenced in a study of blood T cell repertoires in COVID-19. Libraries were prepared by immunoSEQ multiplex PCR; TCRdb keeps only in-frame clonotypes and omits some of them. Altogether around 65,000 clones are present, around 80% being singletons, with the ten largest covering 20%. Specimen: peripheral blood. The receptors come from a woman of 80 years or more with active or convalescent COVID-19.

The chain has TRBV25-1 and TRBJ1-6; 7 positions agree with TRBD1. The CDR3 runs to 16 residues. V was clipped by 6 bases and J by 10 bases; unmatched bases: 15. Germline V gives CDR1 MGHDK, CDR2 SYGVNS. The CDR3 DNA is TGTGCCAGCAGCCCTAGGGGGCAGGGTGGTGTGTCACCCCTCCACTTT. Translating gives CASSPRGQGGVSPLHF.

The V and J genes are TRBV5-1 and TRBJ1-6; a weak D match, TRBD1 (6 bases). V was clipped by 0 bases and J by 6 bases, with 16 bases between them. CDR1 SGHRS and CDR2 YFSETQ come from the germline V gene. The CDR3 is 17 amino acids. CDR3 amino acids: CASSLAPDRTTNSPLHF. CDR3 bases: TGCGCCAGCAGCTTGGCACCGGACAGAACAACTAATTCACCCCTCCACTTT.

V is TRBV2 and J is TRBJ2-7; 7 positions agree with TRBD1. J was trimmed by 9 bases and V by 7 bases; bases with no gene match: 12. This CDR3 region has 13 residues. Germline CDR1 SNHLY, CDR2 FYNNEI. The CDR3 coding sequence is TGTGCCAGCATAGAAGGGGGCAGTGAACGGCAGTACTTC. It codes for CASIEGGSERQYF.

This chain connects TRBV18 to TRBJ1-5; D is possibly TRBD1 (6 bases). Between the trimmed V and J ends, which lost 4 bases and 5 bases, there was a span of 21 bases. Germline V CDR1 and CDR2: KGHSH, LQKENI. This CDR3 spans 17 amino acids. The CDR3 sequence: CASSLRARGSVDQPQHF. The CDR3, as DNA: TGTGCCAGCTCACTAAGGGCCAGGGGATCAGTTGATCAGCCCCAGCATTTT.

The chain uses TRBV10-3 and TRBJ2-3; tentative D call: TRBD1 (6 bases). This CDR3 comprises 15 residues. Trimming took 4 bases from V and 6 from J, leaving 17 bases between them. Looked up from germline, CDR1 is ENHRY and CDR2 is SYGVKD. The DNA of the CDR3 is TGTGCCATCAGTGTCAGGGGCTCCTCCCAGGATACGCAGTATTTT. This codes for CAISVRGSSQDTQYF.

The chain uses TRBV5-6 and TRBJ1-2; the match to TRBD1 covers 12 bases. The V segment lost 4 bases and the J segment 3 bases; nucleotides outside the gene matches: 7. Germline V CDR1 and CDR2: SGHDT, YYEEEE. The CDR3 spans 16 residues. CDR3 in DNA: TGTGCCAGCAGCCATGGGACAGGGGGCGCCGACTATGGCTACACCTTC. As protein: CASSHGTGGADYGYTF.

The V and J genes are TRBV11-2 and TRBJ1-1, with D unresolved. Trimming left V 2 bases short and J 3 bases short, with 4 bases between. The V gene's germline CDR1 is SGHAT and CDR2 FQNNGV. This CDR3 has 12 amino acids. CDR3 sequence reads: CASSLRHTEAFF. The CDR3 DNA sequence: TGTGCCAGCAGCTTACGTCACACTGAAGCTTTCTTT.

The chain has TRBV29-1 and TRBJ1-5, with TRBD1 matching over 8 bases. CDR1 and CDR2 from the germline V gene are SQVTM and ANQGSEA. The CDR3 is made up of 14 amino acids. J gave up 1 base and V 4 bases, and 3 bases lay outside the gene matches. The CDR3 loop reads CSVGQGNSNQPQHF. The CDR3, as DNA: TGCAGCGTTGGACAGGGGAACAGCAATCAGCCCCAGCATTTT.

The chain is built from TRBV19 and TRBJ1-4, with D uncertain. From germline, CDR1 is LNHDA and CDR2 SQIVND (reference sequence). The CDR3 has 14 amino acids. Trimming cost V 6 bases and J 0 bases, with 8 bases left between them. CDR3 in DNA: TGTGCCAGTAGCCCATTTGCAACTAATGAAAAACTGTTTTTT. This codes for CASSPFATNEKLFF.

Comment on this clone: Other DNA sequences in the sample encode the same CDR3. The chain carries TRBV18 and TRBJ1-1, with a possible D match to TRBD1 (5 bases). There are 15 residues in the CDR3. V was trimmed by 1 base and J by 0 bases, leaving 9 bases between them. The germline CDR1 and CDR2 sequences are KGHSH and LQKENI. CDR3 loop: CASSPRREMNTEAFF. The CDR3 DNA is TGTGCCAGCTCACCACGCAGGGAAATGAACACTGAAGCTTTCTTT.

For this clone: The junction departs from germline at one end; a sequencing error may be responsible. The V call is TRBV5-1, the J call TRBJ2-2, with D possibly TRBD2 on 6 matching bases. CDR1 and CDR2 from the germline V gene are SGHRS and YFSETQ. The CDR3 covers 16 residues. The CDR3 sequence is CASSLEGSGNSGELFF. The CDR3 region has the DNA TGCGCCAGCAGCTTGGAAGGTAGCGGTAACAGCGGGGAGCTGTTTTTT.

The rearrangement links TRBV7-2 to TRBJ1-4, with D possibly TRBD1 on 6 matching bases. Trimming pared 5 bases from V and 8 bases from J, leaving 15 bases between. The germline V gene has CDR1 SGHTA and CDR2 FQGNSA. CDR3 length: 14 amino acids. CDR3 residues: CASSTRGEDEKLFF. In DNA form, the CDR3 reads TGTGCCAGCAGCACCAGGGGAGAGGACGAAAAACTGTTTTTT. The full variable domain, with the rest looked up from reference TRBV7-2 and TRBJ1-4, is GAGVSQSPSNKVTEKGKDVELRCDPISGHTALYWYRQSLGQGLEFLIYFQGNSAPDKSGLPSDRFSAERTGGSVSTLTIQRTQQEDSAVYLCASSTRGEDEKLFFGSGTQLSVL.

The J gene is TRBJ2-1, the V gene TRBV25-1; TRBD2 aligns across 7 bases. The CDR3 spans 16 residues. The germline V gene encodes CDR1 MGHDK and CDR2 SYGVNS. J was trimmed by 0 bases and V by 4 bases; bases with no gene match: 6. Here the CDR3 reads CASSVRGGSSYNEQFF. In DNA, the CDR3 is TGTGCCAGCAGTGTGAGGGGAGGGAGCTCCTACAATGAGCAGTTCTTC.

The rearrangement joins TRBV5-1 to TRBJ1-3; perhaps TRBD1 as D (6 bases). CDR1 and CDR2 from the germline V gene are SGHRS and YFSETQ. Between the trimmed V and J ends, which lost 2 bases and 3 bases, there was a span of 9 bases. The CDR3 consists of 14 residues. CDR3 sequence reads: CASSLQGGGNTIYF. Written as DNA, the CDR3 is TGCGCCAGCAGCTTACAGGGTGGTGGAAACACCATATATTTT.

The sample holds a few counts of this clone. The chain has TRBV20-1 and TRBJ1-5; D is ambiguous. The V end lost 3 bases, the J end lost 6 bases, and 15 bases lay between the germline ends. CDR1 and CDR2 from the germline V gene are DFQATT and SNEGSKA (reference sequence). The CDR3 has 14 residues. DNA for the CDR3: TGCAGTGCTAGTCAACCTACCCACGGTCAGCCCCAGCATTTT. As protein: CSASQPTHGQPQHF.

The genes are TRBV5-5 and TRBJ2-2; 7 positions match TRBD2. CDR3 length: 15 residues. Germline trimming cut 5 bases from V and 2 bases from J; bases unmatched to any gene: 6. The germline gives CDR1 SGHKS, CDR2 YYEKEE (reference sequence). CDR3 protein: CASSKTGGNTGELFF. In DNA, the CDR3 is TGTGCCAGCAGTAAGACGGGGGGAAACACCGGGGAGCTGTTTTTT.

The table lists this clone with a count of one. V gene TRBV10-3 combines with J gene TRBJ2-1; TRBD2 agrees at 8 bases. The CDR3 has 13 amino acids. J was trimmed by 9 bases and V by 7 bases; bases with no gene match: 8. Germline V gene sequence: CDR1 ENHRY, CDR2 SYGVKD. The CDR3 protein is CAIMTSVDSEQFF. DNA for the CDR3: TGTGCCATCATGACTAGCGTAGATAGTGAGCAGTTCTTC.

This sequence joins TRBV9 and TRBJ2-1; D uncertain. Germline V gene data show CDR1 as SGDLS and CDR2 as YYNGEE. Trimming cost V 0 bases and J 3 bases, with 13 bases left between them. CDR3 length: 16 residues. CDR3 residues: CASSVAPAQDYNEQFF. The CDR3 DNA sequence: TGTGCCAGCAGCGTAGCTCCGGCTCAGGACTACAATGAGCAGTTCTTC.

The chain uses TRBV11-2 and TRBJ1-2, with D hard to call. The CDR3 length is 13 residues. V lost 1 base to trimming and J lost 3 bases, with 6 bases between them. Germline assignment: CDR1 SGHAT and CDR2 FQNNGV. As DNA, the CDR3 is TGTGCCAGCAGCTTAGGAGCCTACTATGGCTACACCTTC. Amino acid sequence: CASSLGAYYGYTF.

This clone was seen at least ten times. This CDR3 is CSVDSTRTVNYGYTF. The CDR3 nucleotides read TGCAGCGTTGACAGCACACGGACAGTTAACTATGGCTACACCTTC. This chain links TRBV29-1 with TRBJ1-2, with D possibly TRBD1 on 6 matching bases. Trimming pared 3 bases from V and 1 base from J, leaving 15 bases between. The germline CDR1 and CDR2 sequences are SQVTM and ANQGSEA. The CDR3 extends over 15 amino acids. Variable domain in full (rest from reference TRBV29-1 and TRBJ1-2): SAVISQKPSRDICQRGTSLTIQCQVDSQVTMMFWYRQQPGQSLTLIATANQGSEATYESGFVIDKFPISRPNLTFSTLTVSNMSPEDSSIYLCSVDSTRTVNYGYTFGSGTRLTVV.

This clone was recorded once. The gene calls are TRBV9 and TRBJ2-5, with 7 bases identical to TRBD1. Losses at the gene ends were 0 bases for V and 2 bases for J; bases not matched to a gene: 10. Per germline, CDR1 SGDLS and CDR2 YYNGEE. The CDR3 runs to 17 residues. The CDR3 DNA follows: TGTGCCAGCAGCGTAGGGGGACAGTCGAGTTTTCAAGAGACCCAGTACTTC. The encoded protein is CASSVGGQSSFQETQYF.

The chain joins TRBV11-2 to TRBJ1-6, with no clear D. Trimming cost V 5 bases and J 7 bases, with 15 bases left between them. Germline V gene sequence: CDR1 SGHAT, CDR2 FQNNGV. The CDR3 contains 15 residues. The CDR3 loop reads CASSERHQSNSPLHF. In nucleotides, the CDR3 is TGTGCCAGCAGCGAAAGACACCAGTCAAATTCACCCCTCCACTTT.

This clone was picked up one time. This sequence joins TRBV6-5 and TRBJ2-5; possible D gene TRBD2, 7 bases. Looked up from germline, CDR1 is MNHEY and CDR2 is SVGAGI. With 5 bases removed from V and 5 bases from J, the gap between germline ends came to 12 bases. The CDR3 contains 13 residues. The CDR3 loop is CASSRGAQETQYF. The CDR3 DNA is TGTGCCAGCAGTCGGGGGGCCCAGGAGACCCAGTACTTC.

V gene TRBV7-8 combines with J gene TRBJ1-4; 8 bases map to TRBD1. The CDR3 is 15 residues long. The J segment lost 6 bases and the V segment lost 5 bases, leaving 8 bases of the junction unmatched. CDR1 and CDR2 (germline): SGHVS, FQNEAQ. CDR3 coding DNA: TGTGCCAGCAGCCCAGGGGGCAGGGTTTATGAAAAACTGTTTTTT. It is translated as CASSPGGRVYEKLFF.

This clone was counted many times. The chain combines TRBV29-1 with TRBJ1-2, with a possible D match to TRBD1 (6 bases). Trimming removed 3 bases from V and 4 bases from J, with 21 bases in between. Germline V gene lookup returns CDR1 SQVTM and CDR2 ANQGSEA. The CDR3 extends over 16 amino acids. This CDR3 is CSVDSYGRGATYGYTF. CDR3 in DNA: TGCAGCGTTGACTCGTACGGGAGGGGGGCGACCTATGGCTACACCTTC. The full variable domain, rest sourced from reference TRBV29-1 and TRBJ1-2, is SAVISQKPSRDICQRGTSLTIQCQVDSQVTMMFWYRQQPGQSLTLIATANQGSEATYESGFVIDKFPISRPNLTFSTLTVSNMSPEDSSIYLCSVDSYGRGATYGYTFGSGTRLTVV.

V is TRBV19 and J is TRBJ2-3; the D gene is possibly TRBD1 (6 bases). Germline V gives CDR1 LNHDA, CDR2 SQIVND (reference sequence). Trimming pared 7 bases from V and 4 bases from J, leaving 18 bases between. The CDR3 extends over 15 amino acids. The CDR3 sequence: CASTVGGRQADTQYF. In DNA form, the CDR3 reads TGTGCCAGTACGGTTGGAGGTAGACAGGCAGATACGCAGTATTTT.

Only a few counts were recorded for this clone. The gene calls are TRBV6-4 and TRBJ2-1; 7 nucleotides align to TRBD1. The V gene's germline CDR1 is MRHNA and CDR2 SNTAGT. The V segment lost 5 bases and the J segment 5 bases; nucleotides outside the gene matches: 6. This CDR3 comprises 14 residues. The CDR3 loop is CASSPGQANNEQFF. The CDR3, as DNA: TGTGCCAGCAGTCCAGGACAGGCCAACAATGAGCAGTTCTTC.

The chain couples TRBV5-1 to TRBJ1-2; TRBD1 matches at 11 bases. Germline V lookup: CDR1 SGHRS, CDR2 YFSETQ. The CDR3 runs 16 residues. V was clipped by 5 bases and J by 4 bases; unmatched bases: 10. DNA of the CDR3: TGCGCCAGCAGGCTGAACGGACAGGGGGCAGGCTATGGCTACACCTTC. It yields the protein CASRLNGQGAGYGYTF.

The chain uses TRBV10-2 and TRBJ1-2, with TRBD1 matching over 7 bases. Trimming at V came to 2 bases and at J to 7 bases, leaving 1 base not matched to a gene. The CDR3 is made up of 12 amino acids. Germline V CDR1 and CDR2: WSHSY, SAAADI. The CDR3 DNA sequence: TGCGCCAGCAGTGAGAGGACAGGTGGCTACACCTTC. This sequence encodes CASSERTGGYTF.

The chain couples TRBV6-5 to TRBJ2-2; 8 bases align to TRBD1. The CDR3 spans 14 residues. Unmatched junction bases numbered 5, after V lost 9 bases and J lost 2 bases. The V gene's germline CDR1 is MNHEY and CDR2 SVGAGI. This chain's CDR3 is CASYRGRNTGELFF. The CDR3 coding sequence is TGTGCCAGTTACAGGGGGAGAAACACCGGGGAGCTGTTTTTT.

The J gene is TRBJ1-3, the V gene TRBV12-5; D possibly corresponds to TRBD1 (6 bases). Trimming removed 1 base at V and 4 bases at J, with 8 bases between. Germline CDR1 reads LGHNT; CDR2 reads FRNRAP. The CDR3 extends over 14 amino acids. CDR3 DNA: TGTGCTAGTGGTTTGGAAGGGACAGGAAACACCATATATTTT. This translates into CASGLEGTGNTIYF.

CDR3 protein: CSLRDRDEKLFF. In DNA form, the CDR3 reads TGCAGCTTACGGGACAGGGATGAAAAACTGTTTTTT. The V and J genes are TRBV29-1 and TRBJ1-4; 9 nucleotides line up with TRBD1. Trimming at V came to 8 bases and at J to 6 bases, leaving 4 bases not matched to a gene. CDR1 and CDR2 (germline): SQVTM, ANQGSEA. This CDR3 is 12 amino acids long.